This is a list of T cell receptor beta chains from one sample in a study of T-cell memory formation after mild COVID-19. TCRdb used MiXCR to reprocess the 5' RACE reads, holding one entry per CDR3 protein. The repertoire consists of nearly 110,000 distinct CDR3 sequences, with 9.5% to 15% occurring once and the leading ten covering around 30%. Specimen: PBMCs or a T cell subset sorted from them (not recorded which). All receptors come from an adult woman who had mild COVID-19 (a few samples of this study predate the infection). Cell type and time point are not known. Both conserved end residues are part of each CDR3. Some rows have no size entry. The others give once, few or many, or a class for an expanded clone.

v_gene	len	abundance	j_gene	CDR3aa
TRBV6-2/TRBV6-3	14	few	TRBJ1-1	CASSQTTGYTEAFF
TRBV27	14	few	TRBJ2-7	CASSVSGGSHEQYF
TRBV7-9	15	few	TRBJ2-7	CASSSPLAAPYEQYF
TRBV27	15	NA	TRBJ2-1	CASSPSFGLYNEQFF
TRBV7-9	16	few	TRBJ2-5	CASSLNGLAVRETQYF
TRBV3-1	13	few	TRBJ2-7	CASSQTVTYEQYF
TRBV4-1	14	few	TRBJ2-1	CASSLRDLSNEQFF
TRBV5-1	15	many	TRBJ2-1	CASSQPGGRHNEQFF
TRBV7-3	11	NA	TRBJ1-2	CASSLTYGYTF
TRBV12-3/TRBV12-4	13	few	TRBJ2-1	CASSFGGGPEQFF
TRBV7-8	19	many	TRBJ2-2	CASSSPSWSGSRPPGELFF
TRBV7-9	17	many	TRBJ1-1	CASSIGKGQGMNTEAFF
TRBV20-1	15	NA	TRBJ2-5	CSAASYRDSEETQYF